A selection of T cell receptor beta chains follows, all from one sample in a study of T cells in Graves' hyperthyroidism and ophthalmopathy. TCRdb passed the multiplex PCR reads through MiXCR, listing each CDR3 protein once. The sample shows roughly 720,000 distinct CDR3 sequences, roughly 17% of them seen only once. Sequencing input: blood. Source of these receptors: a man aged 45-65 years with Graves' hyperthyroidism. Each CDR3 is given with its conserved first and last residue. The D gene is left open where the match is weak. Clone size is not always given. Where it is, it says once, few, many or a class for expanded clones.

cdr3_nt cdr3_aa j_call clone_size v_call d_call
TGTGCCAGCAGTTCTTGGGGGACCCAAGAGGCCCAGTACTTC CASSSWGTQEAQYF TRBJ2-5 many TRBV27 -
TGTGCCAGCGCGGCGGGGGGCACCTCCCCAGATACGCAGTATTTT CASAAGGTSPDTQYF TRBJ2-3 many TRBV5-5 TRBD2
TGTGCCAGCTCACCTCCTGAGGGGACTGAAGCTTTCTTT CASSPPEGTEAFF TRBJ1-1 few TRBV18 -
TGTGCCAGCAGCCACCTAGCGGGAGGTTTAATTAGGTCCTACAATGAGCAGTTCTTC CASSHLAGGLIRSYNEQFF TRBJ2-1 many TRBV6-2/TRBV6-3 TRBD2
TGCAGTGCAATTATTCGTCGGACCGTCGCGGGGGAGCAGTACTTC CSAIIRRTVAGEQYF TRBJ2-7 - TRBV20-1 -
TGCGCCAGCAGTGAGTCGATAAGTTCCTTCGGCGAGCAGTACTTC CASSESISSFGEQYF TRBJ2-7 many TRBV10-2 -
TGCGCCAGCAGCTTGGCTAGGACAGGTTCAGGGGAGACCCAGTACTTC CASSLARTGSGETQYF TRBJ2-5 - TRBV5-1 TRBD1
TGCAGCGTTGAGTACAGGGGGCTTTATGGGGCCAACGTCCTGACTTTC CSVEYRGLYGANVLTF TRBJ2-6 few TRBV29-1 TRBD1
TGCGCCAGCGAGAAGTCCAGCCCGGGGAATGAGCAGTTCTTC CASEKSSPGNEQFF TRBJ2-1 many TRBV5-1 -
TGTGCCAGCAGCGGGGGGGAAGGGGCCTACGAGCAGTACTTC CASSGGEGAYEQYF TRBJ2-7 many TRBV9 -
TGCAGTGCTAGTGGCGGACTAGCGGGAGGGCCGAGTAGTTACGAGCAGTACTTC CSASGGLAGGPSSYEQYF TRBJ2-7 many TRBV20-1 TRBD2
TGTGCCAGCAGCCCCCAGGACAGGGTCGAGCAGTACTTC CASSPQDRVEQYF TRBJ2-7 many TRBV5-6 TRBD1
TGTGCCAGCAGGAGACAGGGAGATAGCAATCAGCCCCAGCATTTT CASRRQGDSNQPQHF TRBJ1-5 few TRBV12-3/TRBV12-4 TRBD1
TGTGCCAGCAGCGTAGGGGGTACAGGGGCGGATGGCTACACCTTC CASSVGGTGADGYTF TRBJ1-2 many TRBV9 TRBD1
TGTGCCAGCAATCCCGGGAGTTCCTACGAGCAGTACTTC CASNPGSSYEQYF TRBJ2-7 many TRBV28 -
TGTGCCAGCAGTATTAATCTAGCGGGGCTTTACGAGCAGTACTTC CASSINLAGLYEQYF TRBJ2-7 many TRBV28 TRBD2
TGTGCCAGCTCAGAGGACACATCCTACGAGCAGTACTTC CASSEDTSYEQYF TRBJ2-7 many TRBV18 -
TGTGCCTGGAGTCCCCCCGGTGAGCAGTTCTTC CAWSPPGEQFF TRBJ2-1 - TRBV30 -
TGTGCCAGCAAACTGTACGAGCAGTACTTC CASKLYEQYF TRBJ2-7 many TRBV28 -
TGTGCCAGCTCACTGCAGGGGTATTCTCATCAGCCCCAGCATTTT CASSLQGYSHQPQHF TRBJ1-5 many TRBV18 -
TGTGCCAGCAGTGTTCTACAGGGGTCCGGGAGCAATCAGCCCCAGCATTTT CASSVLQGSGSNQPQHF TRBJ1-5 many TRBV2 TRBD1
TGTGCCAGCAGCTTACCGCCTAACACTGAAGCTTTCTTT CASSLPPNTEAFF TRBJ1-1 many TRBV7-9 -
TGTGCCAGCCTCCAACAGGAGCCTGGAAACACCATATATTTT CASLQQEPGNTIYF TRBJ1-3 many TRBV7-9 -
TGTGCCAGCTCTTGGGAGGCCGGAACCTACGAGCAGTACTTC CASSWEAGTYEQYF TRBJ2-7 many TRBV28 -
TGTGCCACCAGGGGGATAAACCAAGAGACCCAGTACTTC CATRGINQETQYF TRBJ2-5 few TRBV24-1 -
TGTGCCAGCTCACCATTCGAGGGAAGGGGGTCAGAGACCCAGTACTTC CASSPFEGRGSETQYF TRBJ2-5 many TRBV18 -
TGTGCCAGCAGCGTTTCCCAAATGGACGAGCAGTTCTTC CASSVSQMDEQFF TRBJ2-1 - TRBV9 -
TGTGCCAGCACCCCAAGTAGCGGCCCTACCGGGGAGCTGTTTTTT CASTPSSGPTGELFF TRBJ2-2 few TRBV12-3/TRBV12-4 -
TGTGCCAGCAGCGTAGAGGGTTATGGAAACACCATATATTTT CASSVEGYGNTIYF TRBJ1-3 many TRBV9 -
TGTGCTAGTGGTTTGCAGCACAGAGAGCAGTTCTTC CASGLQHREQFF TRBJ2-1 many TRBV12-5 -
TGTGCCAGTAGTATTCCCCCGAGACAGGGTGTCAATGAGCAGTTCTTC CASSIPPRQGVNEQFF TRBJ2-1 few TRBV19 TRBD1
TGTGCCAGCAGTACCCACGAGGGAGATACGCAGTATTTT CASSTHEGDTQYF TRBJ2-3 many TRBV28 -
TGTGCCTGGAGTCTGGGCAGCGGGAGAGGCCAAGAGACCCAGTACTTC CAWSLGSGRGQETQYF TRBJ2-5 many TRBV30 TRBD2
TGTGCCAGTAGATCCGAGGACAGGATTCTCTACGAGCAGTACTTC CASRSEDRILYEQYF TRBJ2-7 - TRBV19 TRBD1
TGTGCCAGCAGCCGGACGGAGACTGGGGCCAACGTCCTGACTTTC CASSRTETGANVLTF TRBJ2-6 - TRBV12-3/TRBV12-4 -
TGTGCCTGGAGAGAGACAGGGGGGGAGTACTTC CAWRETGGEYF TRBJ2-5 few TRBV30 TRBD1
TGCAGCGTTAGTACTGGACAGGGGGGCTATGGCTACACCTTC CSVSTGQGGYGYTF TRBJ1-2 - TRBV29-1 TRBD1
TGTGCCAGCAGCCGATTCACAGGGGGGAACACTGAAGCTTTCTTT CASSRFTGGNTEAFF TRBJ1-1 few TRBV3-1 TRBD1
TGTGCCAGCAGCGAATACAGGGGCAGGAACTATGGCTACACCTTC CASSEYRGRNYGYTF TRBJ1-2 - TRBV2 TRBD1
TGCGCCAGCAGCTCGGGGACAAAAACCTACAATGAGCAGTTCTTC CASSSGTKTYNEQFF TRBJ2-1 many TRBV5-1 -
TGTGCCAGCAGTTACTCGTCCGGGACTAGCGGGAACAATGAGCAGTTCTTC CASSYSSGTSGNNEQFF TRBJ2-1 many TRBV6-6 TRBD2
TGTGCCAGCACCGGGTGGGAGCAAGAGACCCAGTACTTC CASTGWEQETQYF TRBJ2-5 many TRBV6-1 -
TGTGCCTGGACCGGAACAAAAAATGAGCAGTTCTTC CAWTGTKNEQFF TRBJ2-1 - TRBV30 -
TGTGCCAGCAGCTTGGTAACTAGCGGGAGTAATGAGCAGTTCTTC CASSLVTSGSNEQFF TRBJ2-1 few TRBV5-4 TRBD2
TGTGCCAGCAGCCCTAGGACAGGTTGGCAAGAGACCCAGTACTTC CASSPRTGWQETQYF TRBJ2-5 many TRBV7-2 TRBD1
TGTGCCAGCAGCGCGCCCCACCAGCGGGAGTTCAATGAGCAGTTCTTC CASSAPHQREFNEQFF TRBJ2-1 many TRBV9 TRBD2
TGCGCCAGCAGCTTTCCGGGGGCTGGGGAGACCCAGTACTTC CASSFPGAGETQYF TRBJ2-5 few TRBV5-1 -
TGTGCCAGCAGTTACTCGAGTTTAGGCCAGAGGTTGAACACCGGGGAGCTGTTTTTT CASSYSSLGQRLNTGELFF TRBJ2-2 few TRBV6-6 -
TGTGCCAGCAGATTTGGTGGCCTGAATGAGCAGTTCTTC CASRFGGLNEQFF TRBJ2-1 - TRBV27 -
TGCGCCAGCAGCTTTCCCGACAGGGTAGCGGGCTACACCTTC CASSFPDRVAGYTF TRBJ1-2 - TRBV5-1 TRBD1
TGCAGTGCCCTAGATCGAGGGGCAGAGACCCAGTACTTC CSALDRGAETQYF TRBJ2-5 many TRBV20-1 -
TGTGCCAGCAGTTTTCAAACGGATCAGCCCCAGCATTTT CASSFQTDQPQHF TRBJ1-5 few TRBV12-3/TRBV12-4 -
TGTGCCAGCAGCCGTACCGGGACAGGGCTCTACAATGAGCAGTTCTTC CASSRTGTGLYNEQFF TRBJ2-1 many TRBV7-9 TRBD1